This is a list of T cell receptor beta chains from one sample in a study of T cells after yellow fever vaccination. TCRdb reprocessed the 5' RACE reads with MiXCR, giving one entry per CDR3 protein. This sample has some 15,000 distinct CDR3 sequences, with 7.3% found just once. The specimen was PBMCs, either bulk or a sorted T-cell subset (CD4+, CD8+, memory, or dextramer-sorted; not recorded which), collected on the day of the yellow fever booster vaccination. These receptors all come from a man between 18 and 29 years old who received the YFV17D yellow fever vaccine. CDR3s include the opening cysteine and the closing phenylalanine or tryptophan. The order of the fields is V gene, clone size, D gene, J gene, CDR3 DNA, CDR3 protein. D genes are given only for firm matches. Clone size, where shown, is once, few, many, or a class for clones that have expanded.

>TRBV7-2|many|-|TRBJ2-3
TGTGCCAGCAGCTTGGCAGATACGCAGTATTTT
CASSLADTQYF
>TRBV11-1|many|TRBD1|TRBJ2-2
TGTGCCAGCAGCTCCCTCTTCCAAATGGACAGGGCCTACACCGGGGAGCTGTTTTTT
CASSSLFQMDRAYTGELFF
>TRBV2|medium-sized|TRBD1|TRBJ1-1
TGTGCCAGCAGTCTCAGACAGGGAAACACTGAAGCTTTCTTT
CASSLRQGNTEAFF
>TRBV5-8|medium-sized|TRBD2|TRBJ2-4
TGTGCCAGCAGCGTCGGACTAGCGGGGGGGTTGTCAGGCAAAAACATTCAGTACTTC
CASSVGLAGGLSGKNIQYF
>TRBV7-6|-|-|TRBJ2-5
TGTGCCAGCAGCTTACCCGACAGCGCCCGGGGGGAGACCCAGTACTTC
CASSLPDSARGETQYF
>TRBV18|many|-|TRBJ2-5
TGTGCCAGCTCACCAGGGAATAGGCAAGAGACCCAGTACTTC
CASSPGNRQETQYF
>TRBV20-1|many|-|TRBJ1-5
TGCAGTGCTACCGCCGTTGACGGAAATCAGCCCCAGCATTTT
CSATAVDGNQPQHF
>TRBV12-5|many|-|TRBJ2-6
TGTGCTAGTGGTTGGGCCTGGAGCAGGGGTATTAGTCAACCTGGGGCCAACGTCCTGACTTTC
CASGWAWSRGISQPGANVLTF
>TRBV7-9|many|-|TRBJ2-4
TGTGCCAGCAGCCATGAATTTAACATTCAGTACTTC
CASSHEFNIQYF
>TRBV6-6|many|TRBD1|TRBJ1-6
TGTGCCAGCACCCACAGGGGCGGGGGGGGTAGTTCACCCCTCCACTTT
CASTHRGGGGSSPLHF
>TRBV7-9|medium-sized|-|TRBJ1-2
TGTGCCAGCAGCTTAGGAGGAGACTATGGCTACACCTTC
CASSLGGDYGYTF
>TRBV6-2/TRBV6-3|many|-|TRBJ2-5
TGTGCCAGCGCCGACGGGGACGAGACCCAGTACTTC
CASADGDETQYF
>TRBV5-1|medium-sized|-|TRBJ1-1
TGCGCCAGCAGCTTGCGGTCGGGGGCGAACACTGAAGCTTTCTTT
CASSLRSGANTEAFF
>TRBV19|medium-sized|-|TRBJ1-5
TGTGCCAGCCGCGGCGGAGGGCAGCCCCAGCATTTT
CASRGGGQPQHF
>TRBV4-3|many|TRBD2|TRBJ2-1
TGCGCCAGCAGCCAAAACTGGGCTAGCGGGGGTGAGCAGTTCTTC
CASSQNWASGGEQFF
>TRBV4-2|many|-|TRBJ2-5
TGTGCCAGCAGCCTGGGTCTCCAAGAGACCCAGTACTTC
CASSLGLQETQYF
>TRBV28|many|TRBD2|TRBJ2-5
TGTGCCAGCATCCAGGGAGGGGACCACCAAGAGACCCAGTACTTC
CASIQGGDHQETQYF
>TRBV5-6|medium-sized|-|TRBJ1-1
TGTGCCAGCAGCTTGGAGAGGGGCACTGAAGCTTTCTTT
CASSLERGTEAFF
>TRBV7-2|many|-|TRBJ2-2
TGTGCCAGCAGCCTGGAAACCGGGGAGCTGTTTTTT
CASSLETGELFF
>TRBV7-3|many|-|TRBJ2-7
TGTGCCAGCAGGGAGTCTGGGACGAGAGGCGGAGAGCAGTACTTC
CASRESGTRGGEQYF
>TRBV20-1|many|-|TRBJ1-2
TGCAGTGCTCCAGATAACTATGGCTACACCTTC
CSAPDNYGYTF
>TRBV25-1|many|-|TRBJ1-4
TGTGCCAGCAGTGAATCAAAGGGAGGGGAAAAACTGTTTTTT
CASSESKGGEKLFF
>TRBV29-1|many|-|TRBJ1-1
TGCAGCGTTTGTTCCCAAACCCCCGAAGCTTTCTTT
CSVCSQTPEAFF
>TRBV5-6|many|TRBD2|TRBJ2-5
TGTGCCAGCAGCGATGGACTAGCGGGGGGATGGGAGACCCAGTACTTC
CASSDGLAGGWETQYF
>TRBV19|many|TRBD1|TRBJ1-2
TGTGCCAGTCGGACAGGTCAACTCTATGGCTACACCTTC
CASRTGQLYGYTF
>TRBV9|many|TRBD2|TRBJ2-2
TGTGCCAGCAGCCCGAGAAGCCCGGGACTAGGGGTTGGGGAGCTGTTTTTT
CASSPRSPGLGVGELFF
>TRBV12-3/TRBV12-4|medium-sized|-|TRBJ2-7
TGTGCCAGCAGTTTGGGGCAACTAGGCTACGAGCAGTACTTC
CASSLGQLGYEQYF
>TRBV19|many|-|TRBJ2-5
TGTGCCAGTAGCCCCTCCGGGGGGCATGGGGAGACCCAGTACTTC
CASSPSGGHGETQYF
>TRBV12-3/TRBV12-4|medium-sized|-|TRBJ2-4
TGTGCCAGCAGCCTTCGGCTAGCCAAAAACATTCAGTACTTC
CASSLRLAKNIQYF
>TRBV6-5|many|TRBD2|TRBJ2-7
TGTGCCAGCAGTTACGAGCGGAGCGGGACCTACGAGCAGTACTTC
CASSYERSGTYEQYF
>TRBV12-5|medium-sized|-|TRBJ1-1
TGTGCTAGTGGAAGACGGAGGAACACTGAAGCTTTCTTT
CASGRRRNTEAFF
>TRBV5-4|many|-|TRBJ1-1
TGTGCCAGCAGCTTGTCAGTGGCGGGGGGCACTGAAGCTTTCTTT
CASSLSVAGGTEAFF
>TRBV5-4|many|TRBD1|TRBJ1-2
TGTGCCAGCAGTTCGGACAGGACCTATGGCTACACCTTC
CASSSDRTYGYTF